This paragraph reports one TCR beta chain. Because the CDR3 is missing its conserved closing phenylalanine or tryptophan, this is likely a read error. Germline lookup yields CDR1 SGHDT and CDR2 YYEEEE. The CDR3 is 13 amino acids. The ends were cut back, 4 bases at V and 6 bases at J, with 14 bases in the middle. TCRdb recomputed calls from the PCR reads with MiXCR, one row per CDR3 protein. The sample comprises 490,000 or so distinct CDR3 sequences, roughly 24% of which are singletons, and about 0.75% rests with the top ten. The data originate from a study of molecular identifiers for immune sequencing clone quantification.

The V call is TRBV5-6, the J call TRBJ2-7; D gene ambiguous. The TCR was taken from a human donor in good health. Some libraries in this study had Jurkat cell RNA spiked in. The sample was naive CD8+ T cells from blood, with Jurkat cell RNA spiked in. Subset here: FACS-sorted CD8+CD4-CCR7+CD45RA+ naive T cells. The CDR3 nucleotides read TGTGCCAGCAGCCCGGAAGGGTCGGCCGAGCAGTACCTC. This sequence encodes CASSPEGSAEQYL.